This T cell receptor beta chain derives from a study of blood T cell repertoires in COVID-19. Here immunoSEQ multiplex PCR was the method, and the copy in TCRdb shows in-frame clones only, minus some. This sample has about 170,000 clones, with about 86% found just once. Per the germline V gene, CDR1 is ENHRY and CDR2 is SYGVKD. The CDR3 totals 14 residues. V lost 8 bases to trimming and J lost 4 bases; unmatched junction nucleotides: 4. The V call is TRBV10-3, the J call TRBJ2-3; the match to TRBD2 covers 12 bases. The sequenced sample consisted of peripheral blood. The origin of this receptor is a woman at least 80 years old in a cohort sampled during active or convalescent COVID-19. CDR3 in amino acids: CAILTSGGSDTQYF. The CDR3 nucleotides are TGTGCCATCCTGACTAGCGGGGGTTCAGATACGCAGTATTTT.